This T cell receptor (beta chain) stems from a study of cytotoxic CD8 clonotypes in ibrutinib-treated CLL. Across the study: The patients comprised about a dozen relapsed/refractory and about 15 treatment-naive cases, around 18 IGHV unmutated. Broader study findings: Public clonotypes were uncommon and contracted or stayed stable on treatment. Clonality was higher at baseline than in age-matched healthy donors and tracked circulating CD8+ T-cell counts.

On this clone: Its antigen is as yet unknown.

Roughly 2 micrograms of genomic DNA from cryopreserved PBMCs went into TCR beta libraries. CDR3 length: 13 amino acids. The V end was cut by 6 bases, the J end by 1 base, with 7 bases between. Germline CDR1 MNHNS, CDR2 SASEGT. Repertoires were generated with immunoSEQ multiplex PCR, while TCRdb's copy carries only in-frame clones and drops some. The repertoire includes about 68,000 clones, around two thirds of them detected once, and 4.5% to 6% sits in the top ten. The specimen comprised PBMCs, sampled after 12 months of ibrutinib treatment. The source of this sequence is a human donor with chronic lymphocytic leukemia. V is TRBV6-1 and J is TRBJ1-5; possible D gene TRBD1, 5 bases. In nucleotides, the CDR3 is TGTGCCAGCAGACGACAGAGCAATCAGCCCCAGCATTTT. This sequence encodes CASRRQSNQPQHF.